This entry describes one TCR beta chain. Antigen specificity is unknown. Some clones are missing from TCRdb's copy, which holds only in-frame ones; the method was immunoSEQ multiplex PCR. The repertoire has about 36,000 clones, approximately 70% of them found once; the top ten carry around 14%. Every patient had relapsed following autologous stem cell transplantation, and cohorts differed in brentuximab vedotin exposure. This sample stems from a study of PD-1 blockade in classical Hodgkin lymphoma. Findings and limits, study-wide: A significant rise in TCR diversity was seen by C4D1 for CD4+ cells but not for CD8+ cells.

The CDR3 is 13 amino acids. Trimming left V 2 bases short and J 2 bases short, with 6 bases between. Germline V CDR1 and CDR2: SNHLY, FYNNEI. Sample: peripheral blood mononuclear cells (PBMCs), taken before the second cycle of nivolumab. The TCR comes from a human donor with classical Hodgkin lymphoma. The chain recombines TRBV2 with TRBJ1-2, with unresolved D. The CDR3 protein is CASSEYRNYGYTF. The CDR3 DNA is TGTGCCAGCAGTGAATACAGAAACTATGGCTACACCTTC.